Listed below are T cell receptor beta chains from one sample, sequenced in a study of cytomegalovirus exposure and HLA in healthy donors. Assay used: immunoSEQ multiplex PCR; TCRdb lists only in-frame clones, some missing. The sample has roughly 100,000 clones, less than 85% seen once; the top ten hold roughly 3.7%. The sequenced sample was PBMCs. The receptors derive from a man in his sixties in good health and CMV-seronegative. CDR3s include the opening cysteine and the closing phenylalanine or tryptophan. Fields, in order: J gene, D gene, clone size, V gene, CDR3 DNA, CDR3 protein. D genes are given only for firm matches. The size of a clone is reported for some rows only, either as once, few or many, or as a class for expanded clones.

J gene: TRBJ2-3; D gene: TRBD2; clone size: -; V gene: TRBV5-1; CDR3 DNA: TGCGCCAGCAGCGGATTGATCGGGGGGGCCGCAGATACGCAGTATTTT; CDR3 protein: CASSGLIGGAADTQYF
J gene: TRBJ2-3; D gene: TRBD2; clone size: -; V gene: TRBV27; CDR3 DNA: TGTGCCAGCAGTTTACTAGCGGGGGGGCCGGATACGCAGTATTTT; CDR3 protein: CASSLLAGGPDTQYF
J gene: TRBJ2-2; D gene: TRBD1; clone size: -; V gene: TRBV9; CDR3 DNA: TGTGCCAGCAGCGTAGAGGGGGCTGCCCTAGGCGGGGAGCTGTTTTTT; CDR3 protein: CASSVEGAALGGELFF
J gene: TRBJ2-1; D gene: -; clone size: -; V gene: TRBV6-7; CDR3 DNA: TGTGCCAGCAGTTACTACTTGAGCTCCTACAATGAGCAGTTCTTC; CDR3 protein: CASSYYLSSYNEQFF
J gene: TRBJ2-1; D gene: TRBD2; clone size: few; V gene: TRBV7-2; CDR3 DNA: TGTGCCAGCAGCTTAGGTATTAGCGGGGGGGACAATGAGCAGTTCTTC; CDR3 protein: CASSLGISGGDNEQFF
J gene: TRBJ2-1; D gene: TRBD1; clone size: few; V gene: TRBV6-6; CDR3 DNA: TGTGCCAGCAGTTACCGGTGGACAGGGGGCTACAATGAGCAGTTCTTC; CDR3 protein: CASSYRWTGGYNEQFF
J gene: TRBJ2-2; D gene: -; clone size: -; V gene: TRBV12-5; CDR3 DNA: TGTGCTAGTGCCCCTTGGCCGCGGGAGAACACCGGGGAGCTGTTTTTT; CDR3 protein: CASAPWPRENTGELFF
J gene: TRBJ1-1; D gene: -; clone size: -; V gene: TRBV5-1; CDR3 DNA: TGCGCCAGCAGCCTCGGAGTACCTGGAGCTGAAGCTTTCTTT; CDR3 protein: CASSLGVPGAEAFF
J gene: TRBJ2-3; D gene: -; clone size: -; V gene: TRBV6-5; CDR3 DNA: TGTGCCAGCCGGGCGGAGGGGCCCAGCACAGATACGCAGTATTTT; CDR3 protein: CASRAEGPSTDTQYF
J gene: TRBJ1-2; D gene: TRBD1; clone size: -; V gene: TRBV29-1; CDR3 DNA: TGCAGCGTGGTGACCGCGGACAGGGGGCCACTCTATGGCTACACCTTC; CDR3 protein: CSVVTADRGPLYGYTF
J gene: TRBJ2-1; D gene: TRBD1; clone size: -; V gene: TRBV12-5; CDR3 DNA: TGTGCTAGTGGTTTTGGGACAGCCTCCTACAATGAGCAGTTCTTC; CDR3 protein: CASGFGTASYNEQFF
J gene: TRBJ2-5; D gene: TRBD1; clone size: -; V gene: TRBV4-1; CDR3 DNA: TGCGCCAGCAGCCCCCGGCAGGGGGTTGTCCAAGAGACCCAGTACTTC; CDR3 protein: CASSPRQGVVQETQYF
J gene: TRBJ2-1; D gene: TRBD1; clone size: -; V gene: TRBV5-1; CDR3 DNA: TGCGCCAGCAGCTCGGGACAGGGGCTCTCCTACAATGAGCAGTTCTTC; CDR3 protein: CASSSGQGLSYNEQFF
J gene: TRBJ1-2; D gene: TRBD1; clone size: once; V gene: TRBV28; CDR3 DNA: TGTGCCAGCAGCCGACAGGGTTCCTATGGCTACACCTTC; CDR3 protein: CASSRQGSYGYTF
J gene: TRBJ1-1; D gene: TRBD1; clone size: -; V gene: TRBV9; CDR3 DNA: TGTGCCAGCAGCGACCATAGTGAGGACCCGGGACAGGGGGCGAAGGAGGGCACTGAAGCTTTCTTT; CDR3 protein: CASSDHSEDPGQGAKEGTEAFF
J gene: TRBJ2-3; D gene: -; clone size: -; V gene: TRBV30; CDR3 DNA: TGTGCCTGGAGCTGGGCCCTCCTGGATACGCAGTATTTT; CDR3 protein: CAWSWALLDTQYF
J gene: TRBJ1-2; D gene: -; clone size: -; V gene: TRBV5-4; CDR3 DNA: TGTGCCAGCAGCAGCAGGACAGATTTCAACTATGGCTACACCTTC; CDR3 protein: CASSSRTDFNYGYTF
J gene: TRBJ2-7; D gene: -; clone size: -; V gene: TRBV6-6; CDR3 DNA: TGTGCCAGCAGTCCGATTTTGCAGGGCTCCTACGAGCAGTACTTC; CDR3 protein: CASSPILQGSYEQYF
J gene: TRBJ2-2; D gene: -; clone size: -; V gene: TRBV6-1; CDR3 DNA: TGTGCCAGCAGTGAACAGGGGGCGGGAGGGGGGGAGCTGTTTTTT; CDR3 protein: CASSEQGAGGGELFF
J gene: TRBJ1-3; D gene: -; clone size: -; V gene: TRBV2; CDR3 DNA: TGTGCCAGCAGTGACCAGCGCTCTGGAAACACCATATATTTT; CDR3 protein: CASSDQRSGNTIYF
J gene: TRBJ1-5; D gene: -; clone size: -; V gene: TRBV2; CDR3 DNA: TGTGCCAGCAGGGAGGGCTTAAGCAATCAGCCCCAGCATTTT; CDR3 protein: CASREGLSNQPQHF
J gene: TRBJ2-6; D gene: TRBD1; clone size: -; V gene: TRBV2; CDR3 DNA: TGTGCCAGCAGCAGGGGGCCAATGTCTGGGGCCAACGTCCTGACTTTC; CDR3 protein: CASSRGPMSGANVLTF
J gene: TRBJ1-3; D gene: -; clone size: -; V gene: TRBV12-5; CDR3 DNA: TGTGCTAGTGGTTTGGGAGAGGTTTCTGGAAACACCATATATTTT; CDR3 protein: CASGLGEVSGNTIYF
J gene: TRBJ2-7; D gene: -; clone size: -; V gene: TRBV27; CDR3 DNA: TGTGCCAGCAGACAGGGACATACCTACGAGCAGTACTTC; CDR3 protein: CASRQGHTYEQYF
J gene: TRBJ2-1; D gene: -; clone size: -; V gene: TRBV5-5; CDR3 DNA: TGTGCCAGCAGCTTGGCTACAGGGTCCCTGAGTGAGCAGTTCTTC; CDR3 protein: CASSLATGSLSEQFF
J gene: TRBJ2-1; D gene: TRBD2; clone size: -; V gene: TRBV5-4; CDR3 DNA: TGTGCCAGCAGTGCTGGGACTAGCGGGGGGGCCCCCAATGAGCAGTTCTTC; CDR3 protein: CASSAGTSGGAPNEQFF
J gene: TRBJ2-1; D gene: -; clone size: -; V gene: TRBV27; CDR3 DNA: TGTGCCAGCAGTTCAACAGGGTACAATGAGCAGTTCTTC; CDR3 protein: CASSSTGYNEQFF
J gene: TRBJ1-6; D gene: TRBD1; clone size: -; V gene: TRBV7-6; CDR3 DNA: TGTGCCAGCAGCTTACGCACAGGGGTAAATTCACCCCTCCACTTT; CDR3 protein: CASSLRTGVNSPLHF
J gene: TRBJ2-2; D gene: -; clone size: -; V gene: TRBV30; CDR3 DNA: TGTGCCTGGAGCGTTCAACGCACTCCCACCGGGGAGCTGTTTTTT; CDR3 protein: CAWSVQRTPTGELFF
J gene: TRBJ1-6; D gene: -; clone size: once; V gene: TRBV5-1; CDR3 DNA: TGCGCCAGCAGCTTGGACAGGTCTTATTCACCCCTCCACTTT; CDR3 protein: CASSLDRSYSPLHF
J gene: TRBJ2-3; D gene: TRBD2; clone size: -; V gene: TRBV14; CDR3 DNA: TGTGCCAGCAGCCGGAGCGGGAAGGGTACAGATACGCAGTATTTT; CDR3 protein: CASSRSGKGTDTQYF
J gene: TRBJ2-2; D gene: -; clone size: -; V gene: TRBV10-2; CDR3 DNA: TGCGCCAGCAGTCCGGGTAGAAACACCGGGGAGCTGTTTTTT; CDR3 protein: CASSPGRNTGELFF
J gene: TRBJ1-1; D gene: -; clone size: -; V gene: TRBV7-2; CDR3 DNA: TGTGCCAGCAGCTTACGTGGGGGCTTGGACACTGAAGCTTTCTTT; CDR3 protein: CASSLRGGLDTEAFF
J gene: TRBJ2-3; D gene: TRBD1; clone size: once; V gene: TRBV7-6; CDR3 DNA: TGTGCCAGCAGCTCCGGGACAGGGGTGGGAGTAGATACGCAGTATTTT; CDR3 protein: CASSSGTGVGVDTQYF
J gene: TRBJ2-7; D gene: -; clone size: -; V gene: TRBV2; CDR3 DNA: TGTGCCAGCAGCGGGGACAATCTTAGCAAGCAGTACTTC; CDR3 protein: CASSGDNLSKQYF
J gene: TRBJ2-1; D gene: -; clone size: -; V gene: TRBV2; CDR3 DNA: TGTGCCAGCAGCTACGACAATGAGCAGTTCTTC; CDR3 protein: CASSYDNEQFF
J gene: TRBJ2-3; D gene: -; clone size: -; V gene: TRBV6-5; CDR3 DNA: TGTGCCAGTAGGAGGACTTACACAGATACGCAGTATTTT; CDR3 protein: CASRRTYTDTQYF
J gene: TRBJ2-1; D gene: TRBD2; clone size: -; V gene: TRBV4-3; CDR3 DNA: TGCGCCAGCAGCCAAGCAAGCGGGGGGCGAAATGAGCAGTTCTTC; CDR3 protein: CASSQASGGRNEQFF
J gene: TRBJ1-6; D gene: -; clone size: -; V gene: TRBV5-1; CDR3 DNA: TGCGCCAGCAGTGCAAGCAGGGGTTCTAATTCACCCCTCCACTTT; CDR3 protein: CASSASRGSNSPLHF
J gene: TRBJ2-3; D gene: -; clone size: -; V gene: TRBV7-8; CDR3 DNA: TGTGCCAGCAGCTCGAACGGAGATACGCAGTATTTT; CDR3 protein: CASSSNGDTQYF
J gene: TRBJ1-2; D gene: -; clone size: once; V gene: TRBV20-1; CDR3 DNA: TGCAGTGCTGGACACTCCCGTGGCTACACCTTC; CDR3 protein: CSAGHSRGYTF
J gene: TRBJ2-7; D gene: -; clone size: -; V gene: TRBV7-2; CDR3 DNA: TGTGCCAGCAGCTCTTCGATACACTCCTACGAGCAGTACTTC; CDR3 protein: CASSSSIHSYEQYF
J gene: TRBJ1-3; D gene: -; clone size: -; V gene: TRBV9; CDR3 DNA: TGTGCCAGCAGCGTAAGGGAGTGGGGAAACACCATATATTTT; CDR3 protein: CASSVREWGNTIYF
J gene: TRBJ2-3; D gene: TRBD1; clone size: -; V gene: TRBV19; CDR3 DNA: TGTGCCAGTAGTATCAGGGGGCAATTCACAGATACGCAGTATTTT; CDR3 protein: CASSIRGQFTDTQYF